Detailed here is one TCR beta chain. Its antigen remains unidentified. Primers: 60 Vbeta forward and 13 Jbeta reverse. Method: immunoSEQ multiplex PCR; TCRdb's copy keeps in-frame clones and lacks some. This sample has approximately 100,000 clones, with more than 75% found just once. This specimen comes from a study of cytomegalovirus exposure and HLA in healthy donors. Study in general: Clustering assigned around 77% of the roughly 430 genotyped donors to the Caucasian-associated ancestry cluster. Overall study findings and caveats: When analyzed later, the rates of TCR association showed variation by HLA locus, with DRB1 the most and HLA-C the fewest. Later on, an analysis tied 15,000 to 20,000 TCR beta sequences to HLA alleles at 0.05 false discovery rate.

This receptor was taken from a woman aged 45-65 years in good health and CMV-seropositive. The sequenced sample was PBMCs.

The CDR3 nucleotides read TGTGCCAGCAGTTCGACAGGGGGCACATACGAGCAGTACTTC. Protein sequence: CASSSTGGTYEQYF. V and J are TRBV6-5 and TRBJ2-7, with 10 bases that match TRBD1. The CDR3 consists of 14 residues. Unmatched junction bases numbered 4, after V lost 4 bases and J lost 4 bases. Looked up from germline, CDR1 is MNHEY and CDR2 is SVGAGI.